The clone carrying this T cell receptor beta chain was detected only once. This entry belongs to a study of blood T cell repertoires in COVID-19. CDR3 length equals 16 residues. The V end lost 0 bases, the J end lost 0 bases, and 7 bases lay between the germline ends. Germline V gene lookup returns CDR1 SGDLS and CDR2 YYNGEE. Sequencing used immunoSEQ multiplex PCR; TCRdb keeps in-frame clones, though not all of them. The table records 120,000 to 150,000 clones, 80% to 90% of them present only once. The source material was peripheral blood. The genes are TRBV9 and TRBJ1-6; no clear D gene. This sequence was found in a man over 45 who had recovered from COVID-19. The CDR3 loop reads CASSVDSSSYNSPLHF. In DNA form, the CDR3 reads TGTGCCAGCAGCGTAGACTCGAGCTCCTATAATTCACCCCTCCACTTT.